This T cell receptor beta chain emerged from a study of blood T cell repertoires in COVID-19. Study-level background: T cells, B-cell-depleted T cells, or PBMCs supplied cDNA or gDNA.

Among Cohort 3 donors, those recovered had two negative PCRs, clearance, or symptom resolution. How the authors handled the data: By means of reference gene primer amplification, nucleated cell counts were estimated. Sequenced by immunoSEQ multiplex PCR; TCRdb stores in-frame clones only, minus some. V and J calls and clone size are copied from that table; D and trimming were computed from the DNA. The sample carries approximately 280,000 clones, about 90% recorded once. The germline gives CDR1 MNHEY, CDR2 SVGAGI. The CDR3 is 15 residues long. Trimming stripped 0 bases from V and 7 bases from J, with 15 bases between.

This receptor was taken from a woman aged 60-70 years who had recovered from COVID-19. The sample taken for sequencing was PBMCs or T cells enriched from blood (not recorded which). The chain links TRBV6-5 to TRBJ1-1, with D maybe TRBD1 (5 bases). CDR3 in DNA: TGTGCCAGCAGTTACTCCCAAGGGAGGGGCGGTGAAGCTTTCTTT. Translated, it gives CASSYSQGRGGEAFF.